This T cell receptor (beta chain) was obtained from a study of post-analysis software for immune sequencing data. Researchers reported that TCR beta cDNA libraries carried unique molecular identifiers. TCRdb passed the PCR reads through MiXCR, listing each CDR3 protein once. Among approximately 660,000 distinct CDR3 sequences, over 45% were seen once, and the ten largest hold around 11%. This clonotype was counted a few times. Antigen: not known. Study-wide points: There were roughly 5 TRBV segments more frequent in patients than controls, and TRBV5-6, TRBV5-1 and TRBV20-1 were among them.

CDR3 length: 12 residues. V lost 7 bases to trimming and J lost 1 base; unmatched junction nucleotides: 2. Germline V gene data show CDR1 as SQVTM and CDR2 as ANQGSEA. The chain is built from TRBV29-1 and TRBJ2-5; TRBD1 aligns across 8 bases. Input material: blood. The TCR was taken from a girl aged 2-9 years with multiple sclerosis. The CDR3 DNA reads TGCAGCGCTGGACAGGGCCAAGAGACCCAGTACTTC. Its translation: CSAGQGQETQYF.